A single sample is the source of the 2 T cell receptor beta chains below, sequenced in a study of T-cell memory formation after mild COVID-19. TCRdb analysed the 5' RACE reads with MiXCR anew, one entry per CDR3 protein. The data show approximately 170,000 distinct CDR3 sequences, 10% to 15% seen once. Sequencing was carried out using PBMCs or a T cell subset sorted from them (not recorded which). These receptors originate from a man aged 18 to 30 who had mild COVID-19 (a few samples of this study predate the infection). Cell type and time point are not known.

In its sample, this clonotype was seen a few times. This sequence joins TRBV5-1 and TRBJ2-5; D is unclear. Germline loops: CDR1 SGHRS, CDR2 YFSETQ. CDR3 length: 15 residues. V was shortened by 3 bases and J by 5 bases, with 17 bases between the two germline ends. The DNA for the CDR3 is TGCGCCAGCAGCTCCACTGCATACCAAGTGGAGACCCAGTACTTC. This encodes CASSSTAYQVETQYF.

The rearrangement joins TRBV5-1 to TRBJ2-5; D remains unclear. V gave up 4 bases and J gave up 1 base, with 14 bases separating them. The CDR3 consists of 15 residues. CDR1 is SGHRS, CDR2 YFSETQ, per germline. The CDR3 nucleotides read TGCGCCAGCAGCGCACGGCTCCAAGGCCAAGAGACCCAGTACTTC. It translates to CASSARLQGQETQYF.